This is a list of T cell receptor beta chains from one sample in a study of beta chain features in type 1 diabetes. TCRdb's copy holds only in-frame clones and misses some; the assay was immunoSEQ multiplex PCR. The sample includes under 550,000 clones, roughly an eighth of them seen just once. Sequencing input: naive CD4+ T cells from blood. The receptors were sampled from a woman younger than 30 in good health. The CDR3 runs from the conserved cysteine through the conserved F or W. The D gene is left open where the match is weak. The size entry is marked missing in some rows and otherwise reads once, few, many or a size class.

J	size	D	V	CDR3	DNA
TRBJ1-6	.	.	TRBV15	CATSGVARALHF	TGTGCCACCAGCGGGGTGGCAAGAGCCCTCCACTTT
TRBJ1-1	few	.	TRBV9	CASSPRLMNTEAFF	TGTGCCAGCAGCCCACGACTGATGAACACTGAAGCTTTCTTT
TRBJ2-7	few	.	TRBV7-9	CASSLGRGEQYF	TGTGCCAGCAGCTTGGGTCGCGGCGAGCAGTACTTC
TRBJ2-5	few	TRBD1	TRBV18	CASSPRTGAETQYF	TGTGCCAGCTCACCTCGGACAGGGGCAGAGACCCAGTACTTC
TRBJ2-1	.	TRBD2	TRBV4-3	CASSQVGSGRRNEQFF	TGCGCCAGCAGCCAAGTGGGTAGCGGGAGAAGAAATGAGCAGTTCTTC
TRBJ2-2	.	.	TRBV7-9	CASSLGMGIAGELFF	TGTGCCAGCAGCTTAGGAATGGGGATCGCCGGGGAGCTGTTTTTT
TRBJ2-5	few	.	TRBV9	CASSLGAQETQYF	TGTGCCAGCAGCCTCGGGGCCCAAGAGACCCAGTACTTC
TRBJ1-2	.	.	TRBV29-1	CSVQSRKFDGYTF	TGCAGCGTTCAAAGCCGGAAATTCGATGGCTACACCTTC
TRBJ2-7	once	TRBD1	TRBV19	CASSIGDRGKEQYF	TGTGCCAGTAGTATTGGGGACAGGGGTAAAGAGCAGTACTTC
TRBJ2-5	.	.	TRBV7-2	CASSPTGTETQYF	TGTGCCAGCAGCCCAACCGGGACGGAGACCCAGTACTTC
TRBJ2-7	few	.	TRBV9	CASSVGGRVSSYEQYF	TGTGCCAGCAGCGTAGGAGGCAGGGTCTCCTCCTACGAGCAGTACTTC